Detailed here is one T cell receptor beta chain. Using immunoSEQ multiplex PCR, the repertoire was profiled, and TCRdb retains in-frame clones only, with some absent. The profile covers just over 20,000 clones, with approximately 92% appearing a single time and 43% taken by the ten largest. This specimen belongs to a study of graft-versus-host responses after intestinal transplantation. With 9 bases removed from V and 4 bases from J, the gap between germline ends came to 16 bases. The CDR3 spans 14 residues. Germline assignment: CDR1 MNHNY and CDR2 SVGAGI (reference sequence). The chain joins TRBV6-6 to TRBJ2-1, with D perhaps being TRBD1 or TRBD2 (5 bases each). The sample consisted of PBMCs, taken roughly 270 days after intestinal transplant. The clonotype comes from a human patient who received an intestinal transplant, so some T cells may come from the graft donor. The CDR3 bases are TGTGCCAGTCGCCCTATTGGGGGATACAATGAGCAGTTCTTC. Translated, it gives CASRPIGGYNEQFF.